Listed below are T cell receptor beta chains from one sample, sequenced in a study of blood T cells in healthy people across ages. TCRdb re-derived calls from the 5' RACE reads in MiXCR, one entry per CDR3 protein. The sample shows about 680,000 distinct CDR3 sequences, 45% to 50% of them seen only once. The sequencing input was blood. These receptors were taken from a woman in her sixties or seventies in good health. The CDR3 runs from the conserved cysteine through the conserved F or W. The order of the fields is D gene, V gene, J gene, clone size, CDR3 DNA, CDR3 protein. The D gene is left open where the match is weak. Clone size, where shown, is once, few, many, or a class for clones that have expanded.

>-|TRBV10-3|TRBJ1-1|-
TGTGCCATCAGTGAGTCTCTAGGGAACACTGAAGCTTTCTTT
CAISESLGNTEAFF
>TRBD1|TRBV20-1|TRBJ2-7|-
TGCAGTGCTGGGAGACAGGGCCTCCGGGGCGAGCAGTACTTC
CSAGRQGLRGEQYF
>-|TRBV29-1|TRBJ2-1|few
TGCAGCGGCCGAACAGGGTACGAGCAGTTCTTC
CSGRTGYEQFF
>-|TRBV20-1|TRBJ2-5|few
TGCAGTGCTAGAGATGAAAACGGGGAGCCCCAAGAGACCCAGTACTTC
CSARDENGEPQETQYF
>-|TRBV6-5|TRBJ2-7|-
TGTGCCAGTACGGCCGGTGAGCAGTACTTC
CASTAGEQYF
>-|TRBV7-2|TRBJ2-3|many
TGTGCCAGCAGCTGGGGACCAAGGGATACGCAGTATTTT
CASSWGPRDTQYF
>-|TRBV15|TRBJ1-2|few
TGTGCCACCAGCAGAGATCGGCGGGACAACTCCTATGGCTACACCTTC
CATSRDRRDNSYGYTF
>-|TRBV11-1|TRBJ2-7|-
TGTGCCAGCAGCGTAGGGGCCACAAGCTCCTACGAGCAGTACTTC
CASSVGATSSYEQYF
>-|TRBV29-1|TRBJ2-5|few
TGCAGCGTTCTGACTAGCGGACAGGGGGAGACCCAGTACTTC
CSVLTSGQGETQYF
>-|TRBV28|TRBJ2-5|-
TGTGCCAGCAGTTTATACCGGGGGCGCGGAGAGACCCAGTACTTC
CASSLYRGRGETQYF
>TRBD1|TRBV4-1|TRBJ2-5|-
TGCGCCAGCAGCCATCCCGACAGGGTACAAGAGACCCAGTACTTC
CASSHPDRVQETQYF
>-|TRBV7-9|TRBJ1-4|-
TGTGCCAGCAGCGCTGGCCCCAGGGGACTGTTTTTT
CASSAGPRGLFF
>-|TRBV7-2|TRBJ2-2|few
TGTGCCAGCAGAAAGAGAGCTGAAAACACCGGGGAGCTGTTTTTT
CASRKRAENTGELFF
>-|TRBV6-2/TRBV6-3|TRBJ2-7|-
TGTGCCAGCAGTTCCTCAACTGACTACTTCCCCTACGAGCAGTACTTC
CASSSSTDYFPYEQYF
>-|TRBV5-6|TRBJ1-2|-
TGTGCCAGCAGCTTGGGTTGGCAATCGGATGGCTACACCTTC
CASSLGWQSDGYTF
>-|TRBV20-1|TRBJ1-6|few
TGCAGTGCCCGACAACAGGGTTGGTCACCCCTCCACTTT
CSARQQGWSPLHF
>TRBD2|TRBV24-1|TRBJ2-1|-
TGTGCCACCAGTGATAGTGGTACGGGAGGTTTTTACAATGAGCAGTTCTTC
CATSDSGTGGFYNEQFF
>TRBD1|TRBV10-2|TRBJ1-5|-
TGCGCCAGCACGGGACAGAGCAATCAGCCCCAGCATTTT
CASTGQSNQPQHF
>-|TRBV6-1|TRBJ1-1|-
TGTGCCAGCAGTGGAAGCCTCGGCTCCACTGAAGCTTTCTTT
CASSGSLGSTEAFF
>TRBD2|TRBV20-1|TRBJ2-2|-
TGCAGTGCTAGAGATATCGCTAGCGGGAACACCGGGGAGCTGTTTTTT
CSARDIASGNTGELFF
>-|TRBV21-1|TRBJ2-5|few
TGTGCCAGCAGCAAAGATGGTGAGCAGTACTTC
CASSKDGEQYF
>-|TRBV7-2|TRBJ1-5|-
TGTGCCAGCAGCTCATATCAGGATAGCAATCAGCCCCAGCATTTT
CASSSYQDSNQPQHF
>-|TRBV30|TRBJ2-7|-
TGTGCCTGGAGTATATCGACGAGCTCCTACGAGCAGTACTTC
CAWSISTSSYEQYF
>-|TRBV3-1|TRBJ1-1|-
TGTGCCAGCAGCCCGAGGGGGAGGATCACTGAAGCTTTCTTT
CASSPRGRITEAFF
>TRBD2|TRBV7-3|TRBJ2-4|few
TGTGCCAGCAGCTTAAAACCGGGGGGTATTCAGTACTTC
CASSLKPGGIQYF
>-|TRBV10-3|TRBJ2-5|few
TGTGCCATCAGTGAGTCGACGGGGTTCCAAGAGACCCAGTACTTC
CAISESTGFQETQYF
>-|TRBV28|TRBJ2-6|few
TGTGCCAGCAGTTATGGAGTCGACTCTGGGGCCAACGTCCTGACTTTC
CASSYGVDSGANVLTF
>TRBD1|TRBV19|TRBJ2-5|-
TGTGCCTCCTCCGGGGACAGGCCCCAAGAGACCCAGTACTTC
CASSGDRPQETQYF
>-|TRBV19|TRBJ2-7|once
TGTGCCAGTAGTATGGATTCGGCAGGGGCCTACGAGCAGTACTTC
CASSMDSAGAYEQYF
>-|TRBV28|TRBJ2-6|few
TGTGCCAGCAGTTCACCTTCCGGATCTGGGGCCAACGTCCTGACTTTC
CASSSPSGSGANVLTF
>-|TRBV20-1|TRBJ2-5|-
TGCAGTGCTAGTCGGCTAGGGGACTTAGAGACCCAGTACTTC
CSASRLGDLETQYF
>-|TRBV11-2|TRBJ2-7|-
TGTGCCAGCAGCACCCAGGTGACCGGGGGGCGAAGAAATGAGCAGTACTTC
CASSTQVTGGRRNEQYF
>-|TRBV18|TRBJ2-1|few
TGTGCCAGCTCACCACTGGTAGTTTGGGATGAGCAGTTCTTC
CASSPLVVWDEQFF
>-|TRBV28|TRBJ1-2|few
TGTGCCAGCAGTTTATCCGATTTGAGACAGTATAACTATGGCTACACCTTC
CASSLSDLRQYNYGYTF
>-|TRBV4-3|TRBJ2-3|-
TGCGCCAGCAGCCAAGATTTGCTTGGGGTTGAGGGAGATACGCAGTATTTT
CASSQDLLGVEGDTQYF
>-|TRBV9|TRBJ2-1|-
TGTGCCAGCAGCGTAGGGCAAGAGTTGTTCTTC
CASSVGQELFF
>-|TRBV20-1|TRBJ2-3|once
TGCAGTGTTATTTCATTAGGGACGACGACAGATACGCAGTATTTT
CSVISLGTTTDTQYF
>TRBD2|TRBV6-5|TRBJ2-7|-
TGTGCCAGCAGTTACTCGAGTATAACTAGCGGGACTATCTACGAGCAGTACTTC
CASSYSSITSGTIYEQYF
>-|TRBV28|TRBJ2-3|-
TGTGCCAGCAGTACAGCGGCGTCCACAGATACGCAGTATTTT
CASSTAASTDTQYF
>TRBD1|TRBV7-2|TRBJ1-2|-
TGTGCCAGCAGCCCAGGACAGGCGCTCGGCTACACCTTC
CASSPGQALGYTF
>-|TRBV20-1|TRBJ2-5|-
TGCAGTGCTACGACACGCCTAGAGACCCAGTACTTC
CSATTRLETQYF
>-|TRBV7-2|TRBJ2-7|few
TGTGCCAGCAGCCCCCTAGGGGTCTACGAGCAGTACTTC
CASSPLGVYEQYF
>-|TRBV5-1|TRBJ1-4|-
TGCGCCAGCAGCTTGGAGGCAGGGAGAGGGAGGAAACTGTTTTTT
CASSLEAGRGRKLFF
>-|TRBV28|TRBJ1-2|few
TGTGCCAGCAATATTGGGGCAGGAAGACACTATGGCTACACCTTC
CASNIGAGRHYGYTF
>-|TRBV6-2/TRBV6-3|TRBJ2-7|-
TGTGCCAGCAGTAGGGGCAGGCCAGGCTCCTACGAGCAGTACTTC
CASSRGRPGSYEQYF
>TRBD2|TRBV7-9|TRBJ2-2|-
TGTGCCAGCAGCCCGCTAGCGGGAACGAACACCGGGGAGCTGTTTTTT
CASSPLAGTNTGELFF
>-|TRBV29-1|TRBJ1-1|few
TGCAGCGTTCATAGCGGGGACACTGAAGCTTTCTTT
CSVHSGDTEAFF
>TRBD2|TRBV5-1|TRBJ2-3|-
TGCGCCAGCAGCCTGACTAGCGGCCCCACAGATACGCAGTATTTT
CASSLTSGPTDTQYF
>-|TRBV4-3|TRBJ2-7|-
TGCGCCAGCAGCCCCGAGCCCGGTTCGGCGCAGTACTTC
CASSPEPGSAQYF
>-|TRBV28|TRBJ2-7|-
TGTGCCAGCAGTTTATATTCAACAGGGTATGGGGACGAGCAGTACTTC
CASSLYSTGYGDEQYF
>-|TRBV7-2|TRBJ2-5|-
TGTGCCAGCAGCTCCAACGGGGGAAGAGAGCAGTACTTC
CASSSNGGREQYF